This TCR beta chain emerged from a study of T cells in Graves' hyperthyroidism and ophthalmopathy. Regarding the study as a whole: Clonotypes that were expanded in thyroid above 0.001 mostly appeared in blood too. A model of 13 V-J features distinguished ophthalmopathy from stable hyperthyroidism.

CDR3 length equals 15 residues. Trimming at V came to 4 bases and at J to 3 bases, leaving 5 bases not matched to a gene. Germline CDR1 is KGHDR and CDR2 is SFDVKD. RNA transcripts gave rise to amplified TCR beta CDR3 regions. The HTBI primer set was used in a first-round RT-PCR of the TCR CDR3. TCRdb called the multiplex PCR reads again in MiXCR, with one record for every CDR3 protein. Of about 710,000 distinct CDR3 sequences in the sample, 16% were seen once. The definition of stable Graves' hyperthyroidism was no ophthalmopathy progression within 18 months. Of note for this clonotype: Antigen unknown.

This chain links TRBV24-1 with TRBJ2-7; 10 bases line up with TRBD1. Sequencing was done on a sample of blood. The sequence was collected from a man between 18 and 35 years old with Graves' hyperthyroidism. CDR3 in amino acids: CATSDPDRGLYEQYF. The CDR3 DNA reads as TGTGCCACCAGTGACCCTGACAGGGGGCTCTACGAGCAGTACTTC.